What follows are 9 T cell receptor beta chains derived from one specimen sequenced in a study of cytomegalovirus exposure and HLA in healthy donors. Here immunoSEQ multiplex PCR was the method, and the copy in TCRdb shows in-frame clones only, minus some. Among over 150,000 clones listed, around 92% were seen once. Source material: PBMCs. Every receptor here comes from a woman under 30 in good health and CMV-seropositive.

This chain's CDR3 is CASSQALAGGPFGELFF. DNA of the CDR3: TGCGCCAGCAGCCAAGCCCTAGCGGGAGGGCCCTTCGGGGAGCTGTTTTTT. The rearrangement links TRBV4-1 to TRBJ2-2; 12 bases match TRBD2. Germline assignment: CDR1 MGHRA and CDR2 YSYEKL. With V trimmed by 1 base and J by 7 bases, 7 bases remained unmatched. This CDR3 has 17 amino acids.

The chain is built from TRBV7-9 and TRBJ2-7, with D perhaps matching TRBD1 (6 bases). The CDR3 has 12 amino acids. V shed 4 bases and J shed 3 bases, with 7 bases lying between them. CDR1 is SEHNR, CDR2 FQNEAQ, per germline (reference sequence). CDR3 sequence reads: CASSYRDYEQYF. The CDR3 DNA is TGTGCCAGCAGCTACAGGGACTACGAGCAGTACTTC.

The gene calls are TRBV5-1 and TRBJ2-7, with 11 positions matching TRBD1. V gave up 4 bases and J gave up 0 bases; unmatched junction bases: 3. The CDR3 runs to 15 residues. The germline CDR1 and CDR2 sequences are SGHRS and YFSETQ. The CDR3, as DNA: TGCGCCAGCAGCACAGGGACAGGGGGCTCCTACGAGCAGTACTTC. This translates into CASSTGTGGSYEQYF.

The rearrangement uses TRBV27 and TRBJ2-1, with TRBD2 matching 8 bases. V gave up 3 bases and J gave up 0 bases; unmatched junction bases: 10. The germline CDR1 and CDR2 sequences are MNHEY and SMNVEV (reference sequence). The CDR3 spans 18 residues. CDR3 loop: CASSFLSLADSSYNEQFF. The CDR3 coding sequence is TGTGCCAGCAGTTTTTTGTCACTAGCGGATAGCTCCTACAATGAGCAGTTCTTC.

The V gene is TRBV18, the J gene TRBJ2-2; perhaps TRBD2 as D (5 bases). Trimming left V 4 bases short and J 5 bases short, with 11 bases between. Germline V gene sequence: CDR1 KGHSH, CDR2 LQKENI. The CDR3 length is 14 residues. The CDR3: CASSLGDRTGELFF. DNA of the CDR3: TGTGCCAGCTCACTGGGAGATCGGACCGGGGAGCTGTTTTTT.

The chain has TRBV11-3 and TRBJ2-3; TRBD1 aligns across 7 bases. After removal of 1 base from V and 1 base from J, the junction contained 5 bases not matched to a gene. CDR1 and CDR2 from the germline V gene are SGHNT and YENEEA. CDR3 size: 16 residues. The CDR3 DNA follows: TGTGCCAGCAGCTTAGGAGGGGGCGCGGGCACAGATACGCAGTATTTT. Translating gives CASSLGGGAGTDTQYF.

The rearrangement links TRBV19 to TRBJ2-1; 9 nucleotides agree with TRBD2. V was clipped by 3 bases and J by 2 bases; unmatched bases: 8. The CDR3 is made up of 17 amino acids. From germline, CDR1 is LNHDA and CDR2 SQIVND (reference sequence). The CDR3: CASSMFGGRGTYNEQFF. In nucleotides, the CDR3 is TGTGCCAGTAGTATGTTCGGCGGGAGGGGAACCTACAATGAGCAGTTCTTC.

This chain uses TRBV9 with TRBJ2-2; 9 bases agree with TRBD1. The V and J ends lost 9 bases and 5 bases, in that order; junction bases with no gene match: 8. CDR1 and CDR2 from the germline V gene are SGDLS and YYNGEE. CDR3 length: 14 residues. CDR3 region: CATSQGARTGELFF. The CDR3 nucleotides are TGTGCCACCTCACAGGGGGCGCGAACCGGGGAGCTGTTTTTT.

This clone was found once. V and J are TRBV30 and TRBJ2-7, with D perhaps matching TRBD2 (5 bases). V was pared by 0 bases and J by 5 bases, with 11 bases between. The CDR3 is 13 residues long. Germline V CDR1 and CDR2: GTSNPN, SVGIG (reference sequence). The CDR3 reads CAWSVAVVDEQYF. For the CDR3, the DNA is TGTGCCTGGAGTGTAGCGGTGGTGGACGAGCAGTACTTC.